This TCR beta chain is drawn from a study of blood T cell repertoires in COVID-19. Across the study: Both acute and convalescent COVID-19 samples were obtained from the United States, Italy and Spain. The cDNA or gDNA used as material had been derived from T cells, B-cell-depleted T cells, or PBMCs.

The germline gives CDR1 MGHRA, CDR2 YSYEKL. There are 16 residues in the CDR3. Trimming cost V 2 bases and J 0 bases, with 11 bases left between them. Original methodology: From reference gene primer amplification, estimates of nucleated cell counts were derived. The assay was immunoSEQ multiplex PCR, and TCRdb's table has in-frame clones only and misses some. The V and J calls and clone size are taken from that table; D and trimming were inferred from the DNA. In the table there are some 200,000 clones, about 85% of which are singletons. This receptor was obtained from a woman aged 18-30 years who had recovered from COVID-19. The V gene is TRBV4-1, the J gene TRBJ1-5, with D hard to call. Material: peripheral blood. DNA for the CDR3: TGCGCCAGCAGCCAATTGACTGATTTTAGCAATCAGCCCCAGCATTTT. Encoded protein: CASSQLTDFSNQPQHF.